This TCR beta chain was identified during a study of technical replicates of blood from several donors. Clones were read by immunoSEQ multiplex PCR, and TCRdb kept only the in-frame ones, dropping some. This table holds 55,000 to 75,000 clones, about nine tenths found once. The CDR3 totals 15 residues. Germline CDR1 MNHNS, CDR2 SASEGT. Trimming cost V 1 base and J 2 bases, with 9 bases left between them. This clonotype was obtained from a human donor in good health. Some clones in this sample may be carry-over from other donors' samples. J is TRBJ1-5 and V is TRBV6-1; the D gene is possibly TRBD1 (5 bases). Sequenced sample: PBMCs. The CDR3 protein is CASSEGRAGNQPQHF. CDR3 coding DNA: TGTGCCAGCAGTGAAGGCAGGGCTGGCAATCAGCCCCAGCATTTT.